The 12 T cell receptor beta chains in this list originate from one sample, sequenced in a study of OX40 agonist ivuxolimab in advanced cancers. Data came from immunoSEQ multiplex PCR; TCRdb stores just in-frame clones and leaves some out. The sample gives around 30,000 clones, 90% of which show up once; about 24% is in the top ten. This sample comprised CD4+ or CD8+ T cells sorted from blood, obtained in a trial of the OX40 agonist ivuxolimab. The receptors originated from an adult with an advanced solid tumor such as melanoma, head and neck, liver or kidney cancer.

This clone is a singleton in its sample. CDR3 in DNA: TGTGCCAGCAGTTACTCACAGGGGGCAGCCGGGGAGCTGTTTTTT. This sequence encodes CASSYSQGAAGELFF. The gene calls are TRBV6-5 and TRBJ2-2, with 9 positions matching TRBD1. With V trimmed by 0 bases and J by 6 bases, 2 bases remained unmatched. CDR3 length equals 15 residues. Germline lookup yields CDR1 MNHEY and CDR2 SVGAGI.

The genes are TRBV9 and TRBJ2-1; 12 bases align to TRBD2. There are 17 residues in the CDR3. Germline CDR1 is SGDLS and CDR2 is YYNGEE. The V gene end was trimmed by 0 bases and the J gene end by 5 bases; junction bases not matched to a gene: 6. CDR3 protein: CASSVEWLAGGNNEQFF. For the CDR3, the DNA is TGTGCCAGCAGCGTAGAATGGCTAGCGGGAGGGAACAATGAGCAGTTCTTC. The full variable domain, rest sourced from reference TRBV9 and TRBJ2-1, is DSGVTQTPKHLITATGQRVTLRCSPRSGDLSVYWYQQSLDQGLQFLIQYYNGEERAKGNILERFSAQQFPDLHSELNLSSLELGDSALYFCASSVEWLAGGNNEQFFGPGTRLTVL.

V and J are TRBV27 and TRBJ2-3; TRBD2 aligns across 9 bases. CDR1 MNHEY and CDR2 SMNVEV come from the germline V gene (reference sequence). Germline trimming cut 4 bases from V and 1 base from J; bases unmatched to any gene: 6. The CDR3 consists of 16 residues. The CDR3 coding sequence is TGTGCCAGCAGTTGGGCTAGCGGGATGGGCACAGATACGCAGTATTTT. Translating gives CASSWASGMGTDTQYF.

The chain has TRBV14 and TRBJ1-1; 7 nucleotides line up with TRBD1. Germline values: CDR1 SGHDN, CDR2 FVKESK. V lost 5 bases and J lost 6; bases outside the gene matches: 18. CDR3 length: 17 amino acids. CDR3 bases: TGTGCCAGCAGCGGAGCCCCCGGGGCAGGGGGTCTGGCTGAAGCTTTCTTT. Its translation is CASSGAPGAGGLAEAFF.

The CDR3, as DNA: TGTGCCATCATGTCTTCCAGCGGGAGGGCCTACAATGAGCAGTTCTTC. This encodes CAIMSSSGRAYNEQFF. The V gene is TRBV10-3, the J gene TRBJ2-1, with 10 bases lining up with TRBD2. The V and J ends lost 7 bases and 2 bases, in that order; junction bases with no gene match: 8. There are 16 residues in the CDR3. The germline CDR1 and CDR2 sequences are ENHRY and SYGVKD.

The V call is TRBV7-9, the J call TRBJ2-2; 10 bases fit TRBD1. V lost 5 bases and J lost 7; bases outside the gene matches: 4. The CDR3 consists of 14 residues. Germline CDR1 and CDR2: SEHNR and FQNEAQ (reference sequence). For the CDR3, the DNA is TGTGCCAGCAGCGGACAGGGGGTTAACGGGGAGCTGTTTTTT. Protein: CASSGQGVNGELFF.

By share, this clone ranks as medium-sized. The chain is built from TRBV9 and TRBJ1-6; TRBD1 matches 7 bases. Germline lookup yields CDR1 SGDLS and CDR2 YYNGEE. The CDR3 covers 14 residues. The V segment lost 3 bases and the J segment 8 bases; nucleotides outside the gene matches: 5. The CDR3 sequence is CASSGGQVYSPLHF. In DNA form, the CDR3 reads TGTGCCAGCAGCGGTGGACAGGTCTATTCACCCCTCCACTTT.

The rearrangement uses TRBV4-2 and TRBJ2-1, with TRBD2 matching 11 bases. Germline CDR1 is LGHNA and CDR2 is YNFKEQ. This CDR3 is 16 amino acids long. The V segment lost 2 bases and the J segment 7 bases; nucleotides outside the gene matches: 7. DNA of the CDR3: TGTGCCAGCAGCCAATTAGCGGGAGGGCCGGGGAATGAGCAGTTCTTC. It specifies CASSQLAGGPGNEQFF.

The chain is built from TRBV6-6 and TRBJ1-5; perhaps TRBD1 as D (5 bases). The CDR3 is made up of 13 amino acids. CDR1 and CDR2 (germline): MNHNY, SVGAGI (reference sequence). With 4 bases removed from V and 4 bases from J, the gap between germline ends came to 8 bases. CDR3 in DNA: TGTGCCAGCAGTTCAGGGTTAAATCAGCCCCAGCATTTT. Its translation is CASSSGLNQPQHF.

The J gene is TRBJ2-5, the V gene TRBV7-9; D not resolved. V was cut by 4 bases and J by 1 base, with 7 bases left in between. Per the germline V gene, CDR1 is SEHNR and CDR2 is FQNEAQ (reference sequence). The CDR3 has 13 amino acids. This CDR3 is CASSSSPQETQYF. The CDR3 DNA reads as TGTGCCAGCAGCTCCTCGCCCCAAGAGACCCAGTACTTC.

This chain uses TRBV5-1 with TRBJ2-7, with 7 bases that match TRBD2. The length of the CDR3 is 14 residues. Germline V gene lookup returns CDR1 SGHRS and CDR2 YFSETQ. V dropped 4 bases and J dropped 2; count of bases not matched to a gene: 6. The CDR3: CASSRSGTTYEQYF. In DNA, the CDR3 is TGCGCCAGCAGCCGGTCCGGGACTACCTACGAGCAGTACTTC.

A word on this clone: Because it lacks the conserved phenylalanine or tryptophan at the end, this CDR3 is likely a read error. The V and J genes are TRBV7-9 and TRBJ2-7, with a weak D call TRBD1 (6 bases). Trimming took off 4 bases at V and 6 bases at J, with 16 bases between the two ends. This CDR3 is built from 14 residues. Germline loops: CDR1 SEHNR, CDR2 FQNEAQ (reference sequence). This chain's CDR3 is CASSSPGTTGEQYL. CDR3 bases: TGTGCCAGCAGCTCCCCCGGGACAACCGGCGAGCAGTACCTC.